Following are 9 T cell receptor beta chains from one sample sequenced in a study of early T cells in non-severe SARS-CoV-2 infection. Each CDR3 protein gets one entry after TCRdb re-called the 5' RACE reads with MiXCR. The table shows 65,000 to 90,000 distinct CDR3 sequences, with around 12% occurring only once. What was sequenced was whole blood. The receptors were gathered from an adult who was a healthcare worker with PCR-confirmed SARS-CoV-2 infection or an uninfected control (not recorded which).

The chain has TRBV7-8 and TRBJ1-6; D gene ambiguous. The CDR3 loop spans 16 amino acids. From germline, CDR1 is SGHVS and CDR2 FQNEAQ. Trimming took 1 base from V and 6 from J, leaving 13 bases between them. The CDR3 coding sequence is TGTGCCAGCAGCTTAGAATCCGGACTCGTTAATTCACCCCTCCACTTT. The encoded protein is CASSLESGLVNSPLHF.

This clonotype came up a few times. J is TRBJ2-1 and V is TRBV20-1; 9 nucleotides agree with TRBD1. With V trimmed by 2 bases and J by 4 bases, 9 bases remained unmatched. Germline V CDR1 and CDR2: DFQATT, SNEGSKA (reference sequence). The CDR3 runs 16 residues. The CDR3 loop is CSARLPGQGRYNEQFF. CDR3 DNA sequence: TGCAGTGCTAGACTTCCCGGACAGGGGAGGTACAATGAGCAGTTCTTC.

This clonotype has a handful of counts. J is TRBJ2-1 and V is TRBV2; D gene unclear. The CDR3 contains 13 residues. Germline values: CDR1 SNHLY, CDR2 FYNNEI. V was pared by 3 bases and J by 8 bases, with 11 bases between. CDR3 protein: CASSDPLLDEQFF. CDR3 in DNA: TGTGCCAGCAGTGATCCCCTCTTGGATGAGCAGTTCTTC.

This clonotype was counted a few times. The CDR3 region is CASSLAVRAIYEQYF. In DNA, the CDR3 is TGTGCCAGCAGTTTAGCGGTCCGGGCTATCTACGAGCAGTACTTC. The chain employs TRBV12-3 or TRBV12-4 and TRBJ2-7; D is uncertain. The germline V and J ends were trimmed by 0 bases and 3 bases, with 12 bases remaining between them. The CDR3 is 15 amino acids.

The sample holds many counts of this clonotype. For the CDR3, the DNA is TGTGCCAGCAGTTACTCGGGCAGAAAAAGATCTAGCACAGATACGCAGTATTTT. Residues: CASSYSGRKRSSTDTQYF. The chain carries TRBV6-2 or TRBV6-3 and TRBJ2-3; D gene ambiguous. Germline CDR1 MNHEY, CDR2 SVGEGT. This CDR3 is built from 18 residues. V was pared by 0 bases and J by 0 bases, with 16 bases between.

Ten or more counts support this clonotype. V usage is TRBV12-3 or TRBV12-4 and J usage is TRBJ1-5; 7 nucleotides match TRBD1. With V trimmed by 6 bases and J by 10 bases, 12 bases remained unmatched. The CDR3 has 14 amino acids. CDR3 bases: TGTGCCAGCAGCCGGGACAGCCCGGGGCGACCCCAGCATTTT. It encodes CASSRDSPGRPQHF.

The count of this clonotype is one. The chain carries TRBV5-1 and TRBJ2-3; D is unresolved. Trimming stripped 7 bases from V and 2 bases from J, with 14 bases between. The CDR3 extends over 14 amino acids. Germline assignment: CDR1 SGHRS and CDR2 YFSETQ. The chain's CDR3 is CASHSWSTTDTQYF. The DNA for the CDR3 is TGCGCCAGCCACAGTTGGAGCACCACAGATACGCAGTATTTT.

This clonotype has just a few counts. The chain joins TRBV13 to TRBJ2-1; D gene unclear. CDR1 PRHDT and CDR2 FYEKMQ come from the germline V gene (reference sequence). CDR3 length equals 14 residues. V was shortened by 0 bases and J by 6 bases, with 9 bases between the two germline ends. The CDR3 DNA reads as TGTGCCAGCAGCTTAGGCGATCGGGTCAATGAGCAGTTCTTC. This sequence encodes CASSLGDRVNEQFF.

The chain uses TRBV7-3 and TRBJ2-3; D may be TRBD2 (7 bases). Germline assignment: CDR1 SGHTA and CDR2 FQGTGA. This CDR3 is built from 13 residues. V lost 2 bases to trimming and J lost 8 bases, with 11 bases between them. The CDR3 is CASSLGGGGTQYF. CDR3 nucleotides: TGTGCCAGCAGCTTAGGCGGGGGCGGTACGCAGTATTTT.